Below are 4 T cell receptor beta chains sequenced from a single sample in a study of shared clonotypes between healthy human individuals. Here immunoSEQ multiplex PCR was the method, and the copy in TCRdb shows in-frame clones only, minus some. The data show about 2.1 million clones, about 93% seen once. Naive CD8 cells lacked CD45RO, underwent positive selection for CCR7 and left out terminally differentiated effector memory CD45RA+ cells. The material sequenced was naive CD8+ T cells from PBMCs. The receptors stem from a man aged 18 to 35 in good health. Some clones in this sample may be carry-over from other donors' samples.

This chain joins TRBV7-9 and TRBJ2-6; a weak D match, TRBD1 (5 bases). Germline V gives CDR1 SEHNR, CDR2 FQNEAQ (reference sequence). CDR3 length equals 17 residues. The V end lost 5 bases, the J end lost 2 bases, and 16 bases lay between the germline ends. The CDR3 nucleotides are TGTGCCAGCAGCCCCCGAGGCCAGGGCACTGGGGCCAACGTCCTGACTTTC. Translated, it gives CASSPRGQGTGANVLTF.

The chain couples TRBV29-1 to TRBJ1-2; 12 positions agree with TRBD1. CDR1 SQVTM and CDR2 ANQGSEA come from the germline V gene. The CDR3 has 14 amino acids. Losses at the gene ends were 6 bases for V and 5 bases for J; bases not matched to a gene: 7. The CDR3 protein is CSVPGTGGLYGYTF. CDR3 nucleotide sequence: TGCAGCGTCCCAGGGACAGGGGGCCTTTATGGCTACACCTTC.

This chain connects TRBV2 to TRBJ2-7; 7 bases are a match to TRBD2. The CDR3 consists of 14 residues. J gave up 5 bases and V 10 bases, and 14 bases lay outside the gene matches. The germline gives CDR1 SNHLY, CDR2 FYNNEI. The CDR3 is CAILSGEGGNEQYF. Here the CDR3 DNA reads TGTGCCATACTAAGCGGGGAGGGAGGTAACGAGCAGTACTTC.

V usage is TRBV13 and J usage is TRBJ2-7, with TRBD2 matching 13 bases. The germline CDR1 and CDR2 sequences are PRHDT and FYEKMQ (reference sequence). This CDR3 comprises 16 residues. Germline trimming cut 5 bases from V and 1 base from J; bases unmatched to any gene: 5. The CDR3 coding sequence is TGTGCCAGCAGCCCTTGGGGACTAGCGGGATCCTACGAGCAGTACTTC. It encodes CASSPWGLAGSYEQYF.